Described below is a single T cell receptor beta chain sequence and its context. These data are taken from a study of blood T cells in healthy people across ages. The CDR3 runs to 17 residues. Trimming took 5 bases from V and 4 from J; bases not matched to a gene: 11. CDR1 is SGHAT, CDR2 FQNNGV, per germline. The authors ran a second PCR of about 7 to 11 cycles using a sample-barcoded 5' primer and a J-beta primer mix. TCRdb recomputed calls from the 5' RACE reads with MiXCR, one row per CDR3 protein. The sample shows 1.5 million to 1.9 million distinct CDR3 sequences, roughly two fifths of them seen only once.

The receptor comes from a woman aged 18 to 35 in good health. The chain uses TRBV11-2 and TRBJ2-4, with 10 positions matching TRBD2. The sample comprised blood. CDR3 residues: CASSLQLAGRPKNIQYF. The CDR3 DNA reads TGTGCCAGCAGCCTCCAACTAGCGGGGAGACCTAAAAACATTCAGTACTTC.